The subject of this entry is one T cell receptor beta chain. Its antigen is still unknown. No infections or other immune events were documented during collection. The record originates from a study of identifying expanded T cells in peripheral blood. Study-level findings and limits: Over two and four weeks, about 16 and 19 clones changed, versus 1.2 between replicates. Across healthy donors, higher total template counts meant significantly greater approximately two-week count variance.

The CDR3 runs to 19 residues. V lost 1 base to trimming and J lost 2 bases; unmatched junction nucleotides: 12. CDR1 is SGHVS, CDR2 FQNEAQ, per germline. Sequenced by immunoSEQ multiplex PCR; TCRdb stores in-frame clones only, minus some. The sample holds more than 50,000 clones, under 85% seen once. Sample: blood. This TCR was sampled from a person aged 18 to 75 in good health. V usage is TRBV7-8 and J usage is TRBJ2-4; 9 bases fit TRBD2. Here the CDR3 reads CASSLDRPGLAGSKNIQYF. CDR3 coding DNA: TGTGCCAGCAGCTTAGATCGGCCGGGACTAGCCGGGTCCAAAAACATTCAGTACTTC.